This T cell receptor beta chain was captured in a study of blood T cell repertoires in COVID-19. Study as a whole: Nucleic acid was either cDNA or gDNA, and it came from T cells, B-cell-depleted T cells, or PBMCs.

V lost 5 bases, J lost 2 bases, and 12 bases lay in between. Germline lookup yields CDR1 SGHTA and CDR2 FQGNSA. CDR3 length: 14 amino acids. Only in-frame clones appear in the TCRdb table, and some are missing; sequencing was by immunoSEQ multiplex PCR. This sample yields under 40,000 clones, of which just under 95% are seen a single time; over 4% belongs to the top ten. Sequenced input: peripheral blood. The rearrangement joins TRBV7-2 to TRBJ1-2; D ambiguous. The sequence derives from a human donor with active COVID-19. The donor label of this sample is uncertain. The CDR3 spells CASSLLGSNYGYTF. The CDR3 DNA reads TGTGCCAGCAGCCTCCTCGGGAGCAACTATGGCTACACCTTC.